The source of this T cell receptor (beta chain) is a study of blood T cell repertoires in COVID-19. Participant age was about 18 to 100 years, and participants resided in fewer than 25 US areas. Participants had their cohort set by participant-reported clinical history. Clones were sequenced by immunoSEQ multiplex PCR, and TCRdb holds only the in-frame ones, with some missing. The sample consists of about 160,000 clones, more than 70% of them appearing once. The CDR3 runs to 15 residues. Trimming cost V 2 bases and J 4 bases; bases outside gene matches: 5. Germline CDR1 reads SGHRS; CDR2 reads YFSETQ.

The sequence came from a woman aged 50 to 65 in a cohort exposed to, infected with or recovered from COVID-19 (not recorded which). Sequencing was performed on PBMCs or T cells enriched from blood (not recorded which). This chain connects TRBV5-1 to TRBJ2-3, with 9 nucleotides matching TRBD2. CDR3 DNA: TGCGCCAGCAGCTTTAGCGGGAGTATCCCAGATACGCAGTATTTT. Its protein is CASSFSGSIPDTQYF.